This TCR beta chain originates from a study of technical replicates of blood from a handful of donors. Method: immunoSEQ multiplex PCR; TCRdb's copy keeps in-frame clones and lacks some. The sample lists about 83,000 clones, about 94% occurring once. CDR3 length equals 14 residues. The germline gives CDR1 MNHNS, CDR2 SASEGT. The junction had 1 base not matched to a gene; V was cut back by 0 bases and J by 3 bases. The chain couples TRBV6-1 to TRBJ1-2, with 7 bases lining up with TRBD1. The TCR was taken from a human donor in good health. Sequences were obtained from T cells isolated from PBMCs. The CDR3 loop is CASSEAQGDYGYTF. The CDR3 DNA sequence: TGTGCCAGCAGTGAAGCCCAGGGGGACTATGGCTACACCTTC.